The 4 T cell receptor beta chains below come from one sample, sequenced in a study of T cell responses to AZD1222 COVID-19 vaccine. The repertoire was sequenced with immunoSEQ multiplex PCR; TCRdb's copy has only in-frame clones and lacks some. The sample lists tens of thousands of clones, 92% seen once, with less than 4% in the top ten. Here the sequenced sample was peripheral blood, taken 28 days after the second AZD1222 dose. The receptors were gathered from an adult who received the AZD1222 COVID-19 vaccine.

V gene TRBV4-1 combines with J gene TRBJ2-2; 14 positions agree with TRBD2. Trimming took 3 bases from V and 4 from J; bases not matched to a gene: 13. The CDR3 spans 20 residues. Germline V gene lookup returns CDR1 MGHRA and CDR2 YSYEKL. CDR3 coding DNA: TGCGCCAGCAGCCACCCGGGACTAGCGGGGGCCAGGCACAGCACCGGGGAGCTGTTTTTT. Translation gives CASSHPGLAGARHSTGELFF.

There are a few counts of this clone. The chain has TRBV4-3 and TRBJ1-5, with a weak D call TRBD1 (5 bases). The V gene lost 0 bases and the J gene lost 3 bases, with 9 bases spanning the gap. Germline-derived CDR1 and CDR2 are LGHNA and YSLEER. CDR3 length: 15 residues. The CDR3 coding sequence is TGCGCCAGCAGCCAAGATCTACAGGACAATCAGCCCCAGCATTTT. It translates to CASSQDLQDNQPQHF.

The chain joins TRBV7-2 to TRBJ2-2, with 8 bases lining up with TRBD2. There are 18 residues in the CDR3. J was trimmed by 0 bases and V by 0 bases; bases with no gene match: 6. Looked up from germline, CDR1 is SGHTA and CDR2 is FQGNSA. The CDR3 protein is CASSLAYRGGTNTGELFF. In DNA, the CDR3 is TGTGCCAGCAGCTTAGCGTATCGGGGGGGTACGAACACCGGGGAGCTGTTTTTT.

The CDR3 region is CASSSGQGTDTQYF. The CDR3 DNA reads TGTGCCAGCAGTTCTGGACAGGGAACAGATACGCAGTATTTT. V is TRBV11-3 and J is TRBJ2-3; 8 bases are shared with TRBD1. The ends lost 6 bases at V and 3 bases at J; junction bases unmatched: 5. Germline loops: CDR1 SGHNT, CDR2 YENEEA. This CDR3 is built from 14 residues.